Listed below are T cell receptor beta chains from one sample, sequenced in a study of blood T cell repertoires in COVID-19. The protocol was immunoSEQ multiplex PCR, while the TCRdb copy is restricted to in-frame clones and leaves out a portion. The table has 84,000 or so clones, 85% to 95% seen once. Sample: peripheral blood. The receptors were gathered from a woman aged 55-69 years with active COVID-19. Each CDR3 is given without its conserved first and last residue. The order of the fields is D gene, J gene, V gene, CDR3 protein. D genes are given only for firm matches.

d_call: .; j_call: TRBJ1-2; v_call: TRBV27; cdr3_aa: ASAEGGGLVKGYT
d_call: .; j_call: TRBJ2-3; v_call: TRBV7-9; cdr3_aa: ASSLAHTGRGTDTQY
d_call: .; j_call: TRBJ2-5; v_call: TRBV5-8; cdr3_aa: ASSVGRGLQGETQY
d_call: .; j_call: TRBJ1-1; v_call: TRBV6-2/TRBV6-3; cdr3_aa: ASSFFIDRNTEAF
d_call: .; j_call: TRBJ2-7; v_call: TRBV11-2; cdr3_aa: ASSLSADSSREQY
d_call: TRBD1; j_call: TRBJ2-3; v_call: TRBV6-5; cdr3_aa: ASRRDRGRPDTQY
d_call: .; j_call: TRBJ2-2; v_call: TRBV27; cdr3_aa: ASRQGNSGELF
d_call: .; j_call: TRBJ2-5; v_call: TRBV28; cdr3_aa: ASSTGWKTQY
d_call: .; j_call: TRBJ2-1; v_call: TRBV7-6; cdr3_aa: ASTRDGESYNEQF
d_call: .; j_call: TRBJ1-5; v_call: TRBV9; cdr3_aa: ASSAGDNRSNQPQH
d_call: .; j_call: TRBJ1-2; v_call: TRBV6-5; cdr3_aa: ASTDPGTLYGYT
d_call: .; j_call: TRBJ1-1; v_call: TRBV6-4; cdr3_aa: ASSDSNEFLDTEAF
d_call: TRBD1; j_call: TRBJ1-5; v_call: TRBV10-3; cdr3_aa: AISESGTGQPQH
d_call: .; j_call: TRBJ2-2; v_call: TRBV7-2; cdr3_aa: ASSPGTTRFGELF